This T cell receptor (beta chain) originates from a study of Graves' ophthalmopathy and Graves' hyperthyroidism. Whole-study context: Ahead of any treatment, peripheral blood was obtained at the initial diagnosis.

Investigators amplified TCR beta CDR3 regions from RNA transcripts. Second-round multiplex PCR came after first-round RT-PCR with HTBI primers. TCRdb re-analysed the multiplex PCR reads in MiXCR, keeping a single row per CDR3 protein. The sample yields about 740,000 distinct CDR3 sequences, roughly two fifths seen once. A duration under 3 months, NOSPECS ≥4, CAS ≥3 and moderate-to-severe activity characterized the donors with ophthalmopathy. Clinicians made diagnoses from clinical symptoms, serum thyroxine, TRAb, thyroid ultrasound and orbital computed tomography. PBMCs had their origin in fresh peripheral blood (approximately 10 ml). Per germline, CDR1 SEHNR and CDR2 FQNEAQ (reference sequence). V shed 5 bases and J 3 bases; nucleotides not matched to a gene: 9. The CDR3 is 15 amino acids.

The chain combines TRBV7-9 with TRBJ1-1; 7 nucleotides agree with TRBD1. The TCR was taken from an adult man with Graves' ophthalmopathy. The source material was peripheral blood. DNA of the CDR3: TGTGCCAGCAGCCCACGACAGGGAGGCCACACTGAAGCTTTCTTT. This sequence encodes CASSPRQGGHTEAFF.